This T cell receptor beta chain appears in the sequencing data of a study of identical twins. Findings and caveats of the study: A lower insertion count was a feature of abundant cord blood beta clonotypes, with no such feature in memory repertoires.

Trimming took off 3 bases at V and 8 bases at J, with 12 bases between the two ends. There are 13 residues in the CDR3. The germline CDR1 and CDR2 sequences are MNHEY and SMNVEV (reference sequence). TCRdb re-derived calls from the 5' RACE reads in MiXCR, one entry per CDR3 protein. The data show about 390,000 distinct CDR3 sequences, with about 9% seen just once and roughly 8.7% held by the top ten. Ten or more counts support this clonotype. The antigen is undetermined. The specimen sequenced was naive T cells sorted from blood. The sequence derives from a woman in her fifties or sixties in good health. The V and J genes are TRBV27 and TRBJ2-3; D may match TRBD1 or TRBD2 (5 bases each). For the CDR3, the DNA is TGTGCCAGCAGTTTCCTAGGGGACCGTACGCAGTATTTT. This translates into CASSFLGDRTQYF.